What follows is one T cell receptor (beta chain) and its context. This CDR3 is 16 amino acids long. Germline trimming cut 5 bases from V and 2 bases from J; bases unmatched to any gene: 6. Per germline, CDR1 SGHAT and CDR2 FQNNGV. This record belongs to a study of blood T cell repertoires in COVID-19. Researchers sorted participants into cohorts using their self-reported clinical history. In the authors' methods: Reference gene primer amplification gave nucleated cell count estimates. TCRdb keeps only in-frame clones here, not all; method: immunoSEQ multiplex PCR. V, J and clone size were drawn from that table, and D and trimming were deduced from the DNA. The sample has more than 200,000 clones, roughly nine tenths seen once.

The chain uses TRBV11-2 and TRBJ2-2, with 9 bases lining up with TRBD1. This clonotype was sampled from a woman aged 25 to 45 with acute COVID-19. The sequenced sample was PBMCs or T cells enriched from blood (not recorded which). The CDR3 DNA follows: TGTGCCAGCAGCCGCTACAGGGGGCAAAACACCGGGGAGCTGTTTTTT. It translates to CASSRYRGQNTGELFF.